The 23 T cell receptor beta chains given below trace back to one sample, sequenced in a study of T cell repertoires in cytomegalovirus infection. A single record per CDR3 protein comes from TCRdb applying MiXCR to the reads. The table shows hundreds of thousands of distinct CDR3 sequences, with under 35% occurring only once. For these receptors, no antigen is known. This material consisted of cultured PBMCs, taken from culture after CMV antigen stimulation. The receptors were gathered from a human donor in good health (CMV status not recorded). Some clones in this sample may be carry-over from other donors' samples.

This clonotype was seen repeatedly, ten times or more. The chain links TRBV7-8 to TRBJ2-1; 8 bases agree with TRBD2. Germline V gene lookup returns CDR1 SGHVS and CDR2 FQNEAQ. This CDR3 comprises 15 residues. V was pared by 6 bases and J by 7 bases, with 11 bases of the junction left unmatched. This CDR3 reads CASSPRGGGLNEQFF. CDR3 coding DNA: TGTGCCAGCAGTCCCAGGGGCGGGGGGTTAAATGAGCAGTTCTTC.

This clonotype occurred a few times. The chain has TRBV15 and TRBJ2-7; TRBD2 matches 11 bases. This CDR3 spans 15 amino acids. Trimming removed 5 bases from V and 5 bases from J; junction bases left unmatched: 8. CDR1 is LNHNV and CDR2 is YYDKDF in the germline V gene (reference sequence). CDR3: CATSRRLAGTDEQYF. CDR3 coding DNA: TGTGCCACCAGCCGAAGACTAGCGGGAACCGACGAGCAGTACTTC. Filled out from reference TRBV15 and TRBJ2-7, the complete variable domain reads DAMVIQNPRYQVTQFGKPVTLSCSQTLNHNVMYWYQQKSSQAPKLLFHYYDKDFNNEADTPDNFQSRRPNTSFCFLDIRSPGLGDTAMYLCATSRRLAGTDEQYFGPGTRLTVT.

The genes are TRBV24-1 and TRBJ2-3; D possibly corresponds to TRBD1 (5 bases). The CDR3 runs 19 residues. The germline V gene has CDR1 KGHDR and CDR2 SFDVKD. The V end was cut by 3 bases, the J end by 2 bases, with 23 bases between. This CDR3 reads CATSDQDSSPLWSTDTQYF. In DNA, the CDR3 is TGTGCCACCAGTGATCAAGACAGTTCCCCCCTCTGGTCCACAGATACGCAGTATTTT.

The chain recombines TRBV2 with TRBJ2-1, with D possibly matching TRBD2 (5 bases). Looked up from germline, CDR1 is SNHLY and CDR2 is FYNNEI. Trimming took off 8 bases at V and 15 bases at J, with 17 bases between the two ends. The CDR3 contains 11 residues. The CDR3 DNA follows: TGTGCCAGCTTTCTAGCCCCGGTCGCGTTCTTC. Translation gives CASFLAPVAFF.

This chain connects TRBV20-1 to TRBJ1-5, with 7 positions matching TRBD1. The length of the CDR3 is 14 residues. Germline values: CDR1 DFQATT, CDR2 SNEGSKA (reference sequence). With V trimmed by 5 bases and J by 7 bases, 11 bases remained unmatched. CDR3 DNA sequence: TGCAGTGCTGGGGGGCAGGGGGGATGGCAGCCCCAGCATTTT. Translation gives CSAGGQGGWQPQHF.

This chain links TRBV5-1 with TRBJ2-1; 9 bases fit TRBD2. The germline CDR1 and CDR2 sequences are SGHRS and YFSETQ. Trimming cost V 4 bases and J 6 bases; bases outside gene matches: 11. This CDR3 has 16 amino acids. The CDR3 region is CASSRGRASIRNEQFF. The CDR3 coding sequence is TGCGCCAGCAGCCGCGGGAGGGCCTCCATCCGCAATGAGCAGTTCTTC.

This rearrangement joins TRBV18 to TRBJ1-3, with unresolved D. This CDR3 has 16 amino acids. Germline CDR1 is KGHSH and CDR2 is LQKENI. Trimming pared 3 bases from V and 4 bases from J, leaving 16 bases between. CDR3 nucleotide sequence: TGTGCCAGCTCACCGGCCGGACTGAGCAGGGGAAACACCATATATTTT. Translation: CASSPAGLSRGNTIYF. Variable domain in full (rest from reference TRBV18 and TRBJ1-3): NAGVMQNPRHLVRRRGQEARLRCSPMKGHSHVYWYRQLPEEGLKFMVYLQKENIIDESGMPKERFSAEFPKEGPSILRIQQVVRGDSAAYFCASSPAGLSRGNTIYFGEGSWLTVV.

J is TRBJ1-1 and V is TRBV2; D remains unclear. V lost 1 base, J lost 2 bases, and 5 bases lay in between. Per the germline V gene, CDR1 is SNHLY and CDR2 is FYNNEI. The CDR3 spans 13 residues. The CDR3 DNA sequence: TGTGCCAGCAGTGAAGGGGATAACACTGAAGCTTTCTTT. The encoded protein is CASSEGDNTEAFF.

This chain joins TRBV18 and TRBJ1-1; D not certain. The V gene's germline CDR1 is KGHSH and CDR2 LQKENI. Between the trimmed V and J ends, which lost 2 bases and 0 bases, there was a span of 7 bases. The CDR3 loop spans 14 amino acids. The CDR3 DNA is TGTGCCAGCTCACCAGGGGAGTTGAACACTGAAGCTTTCTTT. It encodes CASSPGELNTEAFF.

The chain combines TRBV20-1 with TRBJ2-1; D is possibly TRBD1 (6 bases). Trimming left V 3 bases short and J 2 bases short, with 23 bases between. This CDR3 contains 18 residues. Germline lookup yields CDR1 DFQATT and CDR2 SNEGSKA (reference sequence). The CDR3 DNA is TGCAGTGCTAGTGGACCCGACAGGACGATACCCCCCTACAATGAGCAGTTCTTC. Its protein is CSASGPDRTIPPYNEQFF.

This clonotype was detected a few times. The J gene is TRBJ2-5, the V gene TRBV7-3; D is perhaps TRBD1 (5 bases). Germline V CDR1 and CDR2: SGHTA, FQGTGA. The CDR3 runs to 13 residues. V was shortened by 3 bases and J by 3 bases, with 8 bases between the two germline ends. DNA of the CDR3: TGTGCCAGCAGCTTGGTCAGGGAAGAGACCCAGTACTTC. Translation gives CASSLVREETQYF.

V usage is TRBV19 and J usage is TRBJ2-2; 7 positions match TRBD1. The CDR3 totals 17 residues. Per germline, CDR1 LNHDA and CDR2 SQIVND (reference sequence). V shed 5 bases, J shed 4 bases, and the junction held 13 bases outside the gene matches. The CDR3 reads CASSVSVVTGVTGELFF. The CDR3 DNA is TGTGCCAGTAGTGTGTCGGTAGTCACAGGGGTCACCGGGGAGCTGTTTTTT.

The CDR3 loop is CASSTTRQGWFGYTF. CDR3 DNA sequence: TGTGCCAGTAGTACTACACGACAGGGGTGGTTTGGCTACACCTTC. J is TRBJ1-2 and V is TRBV19, with 8 nucleotides matching TRBD1. This CDR3 spans 15 amino acids. J gave up 7 bases and V 4 bases, and 11 bases lay outside the gene matches. The V gene's germline CDR1 is LNHDA and CDR2 SQIVND (reference sequence). The whole variable domain, filled in from reference TRBV19 and TRBJ1-2, reads DGGITQSPKYLFRKEGQNVTLSCEQNLNHDAMYWYRQDPGQGLRLIYYSQIVNDFQKGDIAEGYSVSREKKESFPLTVTSAQKNPTAFYLCASSTTRQGWFGYTFGSGTRLTVV.

The V gene is TRBV6-5, the J gene TRBJ2-2, with 9 bases lining up with TRBD2. The CDR3 loop spans 19 amino acids. Germline CDR1 MNHEY, CDR2 SVGAGI. V lost 5 bases to trimming and J lost 5 bases; unmatched junction nucleotides: 18. CDR3 residues: CASSRLTTGRGRVTGELFF. The CDR3, as DNA: TGTGCCAGCAGTCGCTTAACGACAGGGCGCGGGAGGGTAACCGGGGAGCTGTTTTTT.

A few counts support this clonotype. The chain employs TRBV20-1 and TRBJ1-1; a possible D gene is TRBD1 (5 bases). Germline V lookup: CDR1 DFQATT, CDR2 SNEGSKA (reference sequence). The CDR3 loop spans 11 amino acids. Trimming took off 6 bases at V and 8 bases at J, with 13 bases between the two ends. The CDR3 region is CSAEKRTEAFF. For the CDR3, the DNA is TGCAGTGCCGAAAAAAGGACAGAAGCTTTCTTT.

This clonotype was seen many times. One end of the junction fails to match germline, which may point to a read error. This chain joins TRBV5-1 and TRBJ1-6, with 9 bases aligning to TRBD1. Germline CDR1 and CDR2: SGHRS and YFSETQ. The CDR3 covers 14 residues. CDR3: CASSLGQGNSPLHF. The CDR3 DNA sequence: TGTGCCAGCAGCTTGGGACAGGGTAATTCACCCCTCCACTTT. Supplemented by reference TRBV5-1 and TRBJ1-6, the full variable domain reads KAGVTQTPRYLIKTRGQQVTLSCSPISGHRSVSWYQQTPGQGLQFLFEYFSETQRNKGNFPGRFSGRQFSNSRSEMNVSTLELGDSALYLCASSLGQGNSPLHFGNGTRLTVT.

There are a few counts of this clonotype. The chain is built from TRBV13 and TRBJ1-1; no reliable D call. V lost 4 bases and J lost 8, with 14 bases in between. CDR1 and CDR2 (germline): PRHDT, FYEKMQ (reference sequence). This CDR3 is built from 13 residues. The CDR3 coding sequence is TGTGCCAGCAGCTCCACCCCCCCTATCGAAGCTTTCTTT. It specifies CASSSTPPIEAFF.

This clonotype was detected a few times. The chain recombines TRBV11-2 with TRBJ2-3; D is unresolved. The V gene lost 5 bases and the J gene lost 2 bases, with 14 bases spanning the gap. CDR3 size: 15 residues. Germline CDR1 is SGHAT and CDR2 is FQNNGV. The chain's CDR3 is CASSMFNQVTDTQYF. DNA of the CDR3: TGTGCCAGCAGCATGTTTAACCAGGTCACAGATACGCAGTATTTT.

The table lists this clonotype with a few counts. The chain employs TRBV19 and TRBJ2-1; 13 positions match TRBD2. The CDR3 loop spans 16 amino acids. Germline V gene sequence: CDR1 LNHDA, CDR2 SQIVND (reference sequence). J gave up 8 bases and V 4 bases, and 8 bases lay outside the gene matches. CDR3 sequence (DNA): TGTGCCAGTAGTACAAAACTAGCGGGGGGGCGAGATGAGCAGTTCTTC. This sequence encodes CASSTKLAGGRDEQFF.

This clonotype was detected a few times. This chain connects TRBV10-3 to TRBJ2-2; 15 bases map to TRBD2. With V trimmed by 6 bases and J by 5 bases, 4 bases remained unmatched. This CDR3 is built from 16 residues. The V gene's germline CDR1 is ENHRY and CDR2 SYGVKD. The CDR3 DNA reads as TGTGCCATCAGAACCGGGACTAGCGGGGGGACCGGGGAGCTGTTTTTT. The encoded protein is CAIRTGTSGGTGELFF.

The chain has TRBV20-1 and TRBJ1-1; D might be TRBD1 (5 bases). CDR3 length: 13 amino acids. Germline CDR1 DFQATT, CDR2 SNEGSKA (reference sequence). The ends were cut back, 4 bases at V and 1 base at J, with 10 bases in the middle. CDR3 nucleotide sequence: TGCAGTGCTACGGCAGGGACGAACACTGAAGCTTTCTTT. It specifies CSATAGTNTEAFF.

This clonotype has a handful of counts. The J gene is TRBJ2-1, the V gene TRBV7-2; 10 positions match TRBD2. The trim removed 5 bases at V and 7 bases at J, leaving 11 bases unmatched. CDR1 SGHTA and CDR2 FQGNSA come from the germline V gene. The CDR3 is 16 amino acids. The CDR3 spells CASSPDFSSGRNEQFF. CDR3 in DNA: TGTGCCAGCAGCCCAGACTTCAGTAGCGGGAGGAATGAGCAGTTCTTC.

The sample holds a few counts of this clonotype. The genes are TRBV6-1 and TRBJ2-3; 15 nucleotides line up with TRBD2. The CDR3 runs 17 residues. Losses at the gene ends were 6 bases for V and 4 bases for J; bases not matched to a gene: 8. CDR1 is MNHNS, CDR2 SASEGT, per germline. CDR3 sequence reads: CASSRTSGRAAADTQYF. As DNA, the CDR3 is TGTGCCAGCAGCAGGACTAGCGGGAGGGCCGCGGCAGATACGCAGTATTTT.